The source of this TCR beta chain is a study of T cell changes during pregnancy in multiple sclerosis. There are 18 residues in the CDR3. Germline CDR1 reads SQVTM; CDR2 reads ANQGSEA. V lost 6 bases, J lost 3 bases, and 18 bases stayed unmatched. Sequenced by immunoSEQ multiplex PCR; TCRdb stores in-frame clones only, minus some. The sample has approximately 46,000 clones, approximately 92% seen once. The clonotype comes from a female donor with multiple sclerosis, enrolled in a pregnancy study. The starting material was CD8+ T cells from peripheral blood mononuclear cells, obtained after pregnancy. The J gene is TRBJ1-2, the V gene TRBV29-1; 11 bases are a match to TRBD1. The CDR3 reads CSVRLSGTGGFVDYGYTF. In nucleotides, the CDR3 is TGCAGCGTAAGACTCTCCGGGACAGGGGGTTTTGTTGACTATGGCTACACCTTC.